Below are 32 T cell receptor beta chains sequenced from a single sample in a study of shared clonotypes between healthy human individuals. Generated by immunoSEQ multiplex PCR, the TCRdb table keeps only in-frame clones and is missing some. This sample yields 2 million or so clones, of which approximately 94% are seen a single time; 1% to 1.3% belongs to the top ten. Terminally differentiated effector memory CD45RA+ cells were excluded from the naive CD8 cells, which were CD45RO-negative and positively selected for CCR7. The sequencing input was naive CD8+ T cells sorted from blood. These receptors were taken from a man aged 18-30 years in good health.

This clone was observed once. This chain links TRBV5-6 with TRBJ2-7; D unclear. Deletions cut 4 bases from V and 2 bases from J, with 13 bases between. Germline V gives CDR1 SGHDT, CDR2 YYEEEE. The CDR3 extends over 14 amino acids. CDR3 DNA sequence: TGTGCCAGCAGCCCCGACTCGTTTACCTACGAGCAGTACTTC. It is translated as CASSPDSFTYEQYF.

The genes are TRBV20-1 and TRBJ2-3; D remains ambiguous. V was pared by 0 bases and J by 4 bases, with 2 bases between. The CDR3 is 11 amino acids. The germline gives CDR1 DFQATT, CDR2 SNEGSKA (reference sequence). This CDR3 is CSARESDTQYF. The CDR3 nucleotides read TGCAGTGCTAGAGAATCAGATACGCAGTATTTT.

J is TRBJ1-4 and V is TRBV4-1; D not certain. With 7 bases removed from V and 5 bases from J, the gap between germline ends came to 5 bases. This CDR3 comprises 11 residues. Germline V gene data show CDR1 as MGHRA and CDR2 as YSYEKL. DNA of the CDR3: TGCGCCAGCACCTCCAATGAAAAACTGTTTTTT. This translates into CASTSNEKLFF.

The rearrangement links TRBV7-9 to TRBJ2-7; 7 bases align to TRBD1. Losses at the gene ends were 4 bases for V and 2 bases for J; bases not matched to a gene: 5. There are 14 residues in the CDR3. The germline CDR1 and CDR2 sequences are SEHNR and FQNEAQ (reference sequence). The DNA of the CDR3 is TGTGCCAGCAGCTCCGGGACAGTCACCTACGAGCAGTACTTC. Encoded protein: CASSSGTVTYEQYF.

This rearrangement joins TRBV7-2 to TRBJ1-2; no clear D gene. V gave up 1 base and J gave up 5 bases, with 8 bases separating them. This CDR3 has 13 amino acids. CDR1 and CDR2 from the germline V gene are SGHTA and FQGNSA. The CDR3 sequence is CASSLEGLYGYTF. The CDR3 DNA reads TGTGCCAGCAGCTTAGAGGGTTTGTATGGCTACACCTTC. Filled out from reference TRBV7-2 and TRBJ1-2, the complete variable domain reads GAGVSQSPSNKVTEKGKDVELRCDPISGHTALYWYRQSLGQGLEFLIYFQGNSAPDKSGLPSDRFSAERTGGSVSTLTIQRTQQEDSAVYLCASSLEGLYGYTFGSGTRLTVV.

A word on this clone: The same CDR3 also results from other DNA sequences found in this sample. The chain uses TRBV2 and TRBJ2-7, with TRBD2 matching over 8 bases. Per germline, CDR1 SNHLY and CDR2 FYNNEI. The CDR3 has 15 amino acids. Trimming took 0 bases from V and 4 from J; bases not matched to a gene: 5. The CDR3 loop reads CASSEAAGGGYEQYF. Here the CDR3 DNA reads TGTGCCAGCAGTGAAGCGGCGGGGGGCGGATACGAGCAGTACTTC. The entire variable domain, with the rest obtained from reference TRBV2 and TRBJ2-7, is as follows: EPEVTQTPSHQVTQMGQEVILRCVPISNHLYFYWYRQILGQKVEFLVSFYNNEISEKSEIFDDQFSVERPDGSNFTLKIRSTKLEDSAMYFCASSEAAGGGYEQYFGPGTRLTVT.

The chain joins TRBV6-1 to TRBJ1-5; D call uncertain. This CDR3 contains 13 residues. Per the germline V gene, CDR1 is MNHNS and CDR2 is SASEGT. V lost 7 bases and J lost 4, with 11 bases in between. The CDR3, as DNA: TGTGCCAGCACCTTGGGAGGGAATCAGCCCCAGCATTTT. Its protein product is CASTLGGNQPQHF.

The V gene is TRBV5-7, the J gene TRBJ2-7, with a possible D match to TRBD1 (6 bases). TRBV5-7 falls under the ORF class, with uncertain function. Between the trimmed V and J ends, which lost 1 base and 8 bases, there was a span of 25 bases. There are 17 residues in the CDR3. The CDR3 is CASSLKGERGVIYKQYF. CDR3 sequence (DNA): TGTGCCAGCAGCTTGAAGGGGGAGAGAGGGGTGATATATAAGCAGTACTTC.

This rearrangement joins TRBV29-1 to TRBJ2-5, with D perhaps TRBD2 (6 bases). Germline assignment: CDR1 SQVTM and CDR2 ANQGSEA. V was shortened by 4 bases and J by 2 bases, with 14 bases between the two germline ends. The CDR3 loop spans 14 amino acids. CDR3 in amino acids: CSVAGVGSQETQYF. CDR3 bases: TGCAGCGTTGCGGGGGTGGGAAGTCAAGAGACCCAGTACTTC.

This clone was observed once. The chain links TRBV5-4 to TRBJ1-4; the match to TRBD1 covers 7 bases. The germline gives CDR1 SGHNT, CDR2 YYREEE (reference sequence). V lost 3 bases and J lost 6; bases outside the gene matches: 14. The CDR3 loop spans 17 amino acids. This chain's CDR3 is CASSSHRGQPGDEKLFF. CDR3 DNA: TGTGCCAGCAGCTCTCACCGGGGACAGCCCGGGGATGAAAAACTGTTTTTT.

The chain has TRBV4-1 and TRBJ1-6; D is unclear. There are 16 residues in the CDR3. The V end lost 1 base, the J end lost 11 bases, and 18 bases lay between the germline ends. Germline values: CDR1 MGHRA, CDR2 YSYEKL. The CDR3 region is CASSQGEASEEPPLHF. For the CDR3, the DNA is TGCGCCAGCAGCCAAGGGGAGGCCAGTGAGGAACCACCCCTCCACTTT.

This rearrangement joins TRBV6-1 to TRBJ2-7, with D possibly TRBD2 on 6 matching bases. Germline CDR1 and CDR2: MNHNS and SASEGT. The CDR3 length is 17 residues. Trimming pared 3 bases from V and 2 bases from J, leaving 20 bases between. As DNA, the CDR3 is TGTGCCAGCAGTGAGGGCGGGGCGGGGTACTACCCCTACGAGCAGTACTTC. This translates into CASSEGGAGYYPYEQYF.

This chain uses TRBV27 with TRBJ1-5; a weak D match, TRBD1 (5 bases). CDR1 is MNHEY, CDR2 SMNVEV, per germline (reference sequence). This CDR3 comprises 15 residues. The V gene lost 2 bases and the J gene lost 4 bases, with 12 bases spanning the gap. As DNA, the CDR3 is TGTGCCAGCAGTTTAGTAGGGGTCGGTAATCAGCCCCAGCATTTT. Its translation is CASSLVGVGNQPQHF.

This clone was counted once. The rearrangement uses TRBV7-9 and TRBJ1-5, with D perhaps TRBD1 (5 bases). Trimming removed 5 bases at V and 5 bases at J, with 13 bases between. The CDR3 has 14 residues. The V gene's germline CDR1 is SEHNR and CDR2 FQNEAQ (reference sequence). Here the CDR3 reads CASSAGGPYQPQHF. CDR3 in DNA: TGTGCCAGCAGCGCCGGGGGACCTTATCAGCCCCAGCATTTT.

The V call is TRBV28, the J call TRBJ2-5, with D possibly matching TRBD1 (6 bases). Trimming left V 3 bases short and J 4 bases short, with 12 bases between. The V gene's germline CDR1 is MDHEN and CDR2 SYDVKM. The CDR3 spans 14 residues. CDR3 in DNA: TGTGCCAGCAGTTTTACAGGGTTACCAGAGACCCAGTACTTC. Translating it yields CASSFTGLPETQYF.

Here the CDR3 DNA reads TGTGCCAGGGGAGGCGGGGGCTACGAGCAGTACTTC. It is translated as CARGGGGYEQYF. The gene calls are TRBV6-7 and TRBJ2-7; 7 bases are shared with TRBD2. TRBV6-7 is assigned to the ORF class and has an uncertain function. CDR3 size: 12 residues. V shed 9 bases, J shed 3 bases, and the junction held 5 bases outside the gene matches.

The sample holds one count of this clone. The V and J genes are TRBV27 and TRBJ1-2, with D possibly TRBD1 on 6 matching bases. Germline V gene lookup returns CDR1 MNHEY and CDR2 SMNVEV (reference sequence). The CDR3 extends over 14 amino acids. Trimming removed 2 bases at V and 6 bases at J, with 13 bases between. The chain's CDR3 is CASSLTGGSDGYTF. The CDR3 DNA reads as TGTGCCAGCAGTTTAACCGGGGGCTCCGATGGCTACACCTTC.

This clone was recorded only once. This chain uses TRBV5-1 with TRBJ2-1, with D maybe TRBD2 (5 bases). The CDR3 totals 14 residues. Trimming left V 7 bases short and J 0 bases short, with 11 bases between. In germline, CDR1 is SGHRS, CDR2 YFSETQ. The CDR3 DNA follows: TGCGCCAGCCGGGAAGGCGACTCCTACAATGAGCAGTTCTTC. This encodes CASREGDSYNEQFF.

V gene TRBV9 combines with J gene TRBJ2-7, with D maybe TRBD1 (7 bases). The germline CDR1 and CDR2 sequences are SGDLS and YYNGEE. Trimming stripped 0 bases from V and 3 bases from J, with 19 bases between. The CDR3 runs to 17 residues. The CDR3 DNA sequence: TGTGCCAGCAGCGTAGGTCGAGGAGGGGGCAAAGGCTACGAGCAGTACTTC. Its translation is CASSVGRGGGKGYEQYF.

This chain links TRBV5-4 with TRBJ1-2, with 9 nucleotides matching TRBD1. The germline gives CDR1 SGHNT, CDR2 YYREEE (reference sequence). The V segment lost 4 bases and the J segment 8 bases; nucleotides outside the gene matches: 12. The CDR3 contains 15 residues. The CDR3 reads CASSIGQGPLLGYTF. In DNA, the CDR3 is TGTGCCAGCAGCATAGGACAGGGGCCCTTACTCGGCTACACCTTC.

The genes are TRBV28 and TRBJ1-4, with 7 bases that match TRBD1. Germline CDR1 and CDR2: MDHEN and SYDVKM. The CDR3 has 15 amino acids. Trimming removed 5 bases from V and 1 base from J; junction bases left unmatched: 4. The CDR3 is CASSTHRGTNEKLFF. The CDR3 coding sequence is TGTGCCAGCAGTACCCACAGGGGAACTAATGAAAAACTGTTTTTT.

V and J are TRBV4-1 and TRBJ2-5, with TRBD2 identical over 14 bases. Germline V gene sequence: CDR1 MGHRA, CDR2 YSYEKL. There are 17 residues in the CDR3. Germline trimming cut 5 bases from V and 4 bases from J; bases unmatched to any gene: 9. The CDR3 region is CASSARNGLAGGETQYF. CDR3 coding DNA: TGCGCCAGCAGCGCCCGTAATGGACTAGCGGGAGGAGAGACCCAGTACTTC.

J is TRBJ2-7 and V is TRBV7-9; no clear D. From germline, CDR1 is SEHNR and CDR2 FQNEAQ (reference sequence). The CDR3 is 12 amino acids. V lost 3 bases to trimming and J lost 7 bases, with 10 bases between them. CDR3 nucleotides: TGTGCCAGCAGCTTCCTCCTAGGGGAGCAGTACTTC. Protein: CASSFLLGEQYF.

To note about this clone: Other DNA sequences from this sample encode an identical CDR3 as well. This chain joins TRBV19 and TRBJ2-7, with a weak D call TRBD1 (6 bases). The V end was cut by 3 bases, the J end by 2 bases, with 8 bases between. Germline V gives CDR1 LNHDA, CDR2 SQIVND (reference sequence). The CDR3 sequence is 13 residues long. The chain's CDR3 is CASSMTGPYEQYF. The CDR3 nucleotides read TGTGCCAGTAGTATGACAGGTCCCTACGAGCAGTACTTC. The full variable domain, rest sourced from reference TRBV19 and TRBJ2-7, is DGGITQSPKYLFRKEGQNVTLSCEQNLNHDAMYWYRQDPGQGLRLIYYSQIVNDFQKGDIAEGYSVSREKKESFPLTVTSAQKNPTAFYLCASSMTGPYEQYFGPGTRLTVT.

The chain couples TRBV7-9 to TRBJ2-1; either TRBD1 or TRBD2 may fit D (5 bases each). Trimming stripped 10 bases from V and 0 bases from J, with 13 bases between. CDR3 size: 14 residues. Per germline, CDR1 SEHNR and CDR2 FQNEAQ (reference sequence). In DNA, the CDR3 is TGTGCCATCCAAGCAGGGAGCTCCTACAATGAGCAGTTCTTC. Residues: CAIQAGSSYNEQFF.

This clone was recorded once. V gene TRBV13 combines with J gene TRBJ2-7; 11 bases agree with TRBD2. The germline V gene encodes CDR1 PRHDT and CDR2 FYEKMQ (reference sequence). CDR3 length: 14 residues. Germline trimming cut 5 bases from V and 2 bases from J; bases unmatched to any gene: 2. The CDR3 DNA sequence: TGTGCCAGCAGCCAGACTAGCGGGACCTACGAGCAGTACTTC. Amino acid sequence: CASSQTSGTYEQYF.

V is TRBV5-1 and J is TRBJ2-5, with 15 bases aligning to TRBD2. CDR1 and CDR2 from the germline V gene are SGHRS and YFSETQ. J lost 11 bases, V lost 4 bases, and 3 bases had no gene match. The CDR3 is 13 residues long. CDR3 protein: CASSPGLAGGQYF. The CDR3 coding sequence is TGCGCCAGCAGCCCGGGACTAGCGGGGGGTCAGTACTTC.

The rearrangement joins TRBV2 to TRBJ1-5, with D unresolved. This CDR3 is built from 13 residues. Germline V gene lookup returns CDR1 SNHLY and CDR2 FYNNEI. Trimming pared 4 bases from V and 0 bases from J, leaving 4 bases between. The chain's CDR3 is CASSVVSNQPQHF. CDR3 sequence (DNA): TGTGCCAGCAGTGTGGTTAGCAATCAGCCCCAGCATTTT.

For this clone: Different DNA sequences within this sample yield the same CDR3. This CDR3 is CASSYDGNTIYF. The CDR3 nucleotides are TGTGCCAGCAGTTATGATGGAAACACCATATATTTT. The chain combines TRBV6-5 with TRBJ1-3; D not certain. CDR1 is MNHEY and CDR2 is SVGAGI in the germline V gene. This CDR3 spans 12 amino acids. The germline V and J ends were trimmed by 3 bases and 3 bases, with 3 bases remaining between them.

This clone showed up just once. The V and J genes are TRBV6-1 and TRBJ2-1; D uncertain. Trimming removed 1 base at V and 9 bases at J, with 16 bases between. CDR1 is MNHNS, CDR2 SASEGT, per germline. This CDR3 comprises 15 residues. The CDR3 DNA reads as TGTGCCAGCAGTGAAGACTACCTTAACCTCGGTGAGCAGTTCTTC. It yields the protein CASSEDYLNLGEQFF.

This sequence joins TRBV4-3 and TRBJ2-7; D may be TRBD1 (6 bases). This CDR3 has 16 residues. V lost 1 base to trimming and J lost 4 bases, with 17 bases between them. The germline V gene has CDR1 LGHNA and CDR2 YSLEER. CDR3 coding DNA: TGCGCCAGCAGCCAAGTCCTAACAGGGTTGACGTACGAGCAGTACTTC. It yields the protein CASSQVLTGLTYEQYF.

The rearrangement uses TRBV5-3 and TRBJ1-3; D gene ambiguous. TRBV5-3 is treated as an ORF (open reading frame) with a function not yet certain. Trimming took off 2 bases at V and 0 bases at J, with 12 bases between the two ends. The CDR3 has 16 amino acids. CDR3 sequence: CARSLGGAPSGNTIYF. The CDR3 DNA is TGTGCCAGAAGCTTAGGCGGCGCACCCTCTGGAAACACCATATATTTT.